Listed here are 24 T cell receptor beta chains from one sample, sequenced in a study of blood T cell repertoires in COVID-19. Only in-frame clones appear in the TCRdb table, and some are missing; sequencing was by immunoSEQ multiplex PCR. Among roughly 190,000 clones, 80% to 95% were seen once, and the ten largest hold 0.5% to 0.65%. Sample: peripheral blood. The receptors shown here come from a man in his fifties or sixties with acute or convalescent COVID-19.

This chain joins TRBV6-5 and TRBJ2-1, with D possibly TRBD2 on 5 matching bases. Trimming took off 7 bases at V and 15 bases at J, with 19 bases between the two ends. Germline loops: CDR1 MNHEY, CDR2 SVGAGI. The CDR3 consists of 12 residues. In DNA, the CDR3 is TGTGCCAGCACATACTTCGGGAACCGAGGGTTCTTC. Translating gives CASTYFGNRGFF.

Here the CDR3 reads CAIRYSGNTIYF. For the CDR3, the DNA is TGTGCCATCCGTTACTCTGGAAACACCATATATTTT. The chain is built from TRBV10-3 and TRBJ1-3; no clear D gene. The V and J ends lost 8 bases and 0 bases respectively, with 5 bases between them. The CDR3 runs 12 residues. Per the germline V gene, CDR1 is ENHRY and CDR2 is SYGVKD.

The chain carries TRBV6-4 and TRBJ1-1; a possible D gene is TRBD1 (6 bases). Per germline, CDR1 MRHNA and CDR2 SNTAGT. V lost 6 bases to trimming and J lost 8 bases, with 16 bases between them. This CDR3 has 13 amino acids. The CDR3 reads CASSEMFGTEAFF. The CDR3 region has the DNA TGTGCCAGCAGCGAGATGTTCGGGACAGAAGCTTTCTTT.

The chain carries TRBV5-1 and TRBJ1-2, with D possibly being TRBD1 (6 bases). V shed 4 bases and J shed 7 bases, with 23 bases lying between them. The CDR3 sequence is 16 residues long. From germline, CDR1 is SGHRS and CDR2 YFSETQ. The CDR3 protein is CASSPMGAVGELGYTF. CDR3 DNA: TGCGCCAGCAGCCCCATGGGGGCTGTGGGTGAACTTGGCTACACCTTC. The full variable domain, rest sourced from reference TRBV5-1 and TRBJ1-2, is KAGVTQTPRYLIKTRGQQVTLSCSPISGHRSVSWYQQTPGQGLQFLFEYFSETQRNKGNFPGRFSGRQFSNSRSEMNVSTLELGDSALYLCASSPMGAVGELGYTFGSGTRLTVV.

The V call is TRBV5-1, the J call TRBJ1-1; no clear D gene. Germline assignment: CDR1 SGHRS and CDR2 YFSETQ. The length of the CDR3 is 15 residues. V lost 0 bases to trimming and J lost 1 base, with 10 bases between them. CDR3 residues: CASSLARYSNTEAFF. DNA for the CDR3: TGCGCCAGCAGCTTGGCTCGGTACTCGAACACTGAAGCTTTCTTT.

The V and J genes are TRBV11-3 and TRBJ2-1; 7 bases map to TRBD1. Losses at the gene ends were 5 bases for V and 9 bases for J; bases not matched to a gene: 16. Per the germline V gene, CDR1 is SGHNT and CDR2 is YENEEA. The CDR3 spans 16 residues. The CDR3 bases are TGTGCCAGCAGCCAACCCGGGACAGTGAATCCCGGTGAGCAGTTCTTC. Amino acids: CASSQPGTVNPGEQFF.

The chain's CDR3 is CASSQARTGTVNSPLHF. As DNA, the CDR3 is TGCGCCAGCAGCCAAGCTAGGACCGGGACAGTGAATTCACCCCTCCACTTT. The chain is built from TRBV4-1 and TRBJ1-6; 7 positions agree with TRBD1. The V segment lost 1 base and the J segment 7 bases; nucleotides outside the gene matches: 10. Germline values: CDR1 MGHRA, CDR2 YSYEKL. The CDR3 contains 17 residues.

CDR3 sequence (DNA): TGTGCCAGCAGCCAAGATCCCTGGACAGGCTATGGCTACACCTTC. It encodes CASSQDPWTGYGYTF. The chain recombines TRBV3-1 (or the pseudogene TRBV3-2) with TRBJ1-2; TRBD1 matches 7 bases. The junction had 5 bases not matched to a gene; V was cut back by 0 bases and J by 4 bases. This CDR3 region has 15 residues. The germline CDR1 and CDR2 sequences are LGHDT and YNNKEL (reference sequence).

This clone was recorded only once. The rearrangement uses TRBV5-4 and TRBJ2-1; weak D call: TRBD2 (5 bases). The CDR3 is 13 residues long. Germline assignment: CDR1 SGHNT and CDR2 YYREEE (reference sequence). V was shortened by 4 bases and J by 3 bases, with 8 bases between the two germline ends. Written as DNA, the CDR3 is TGTGCCAGCAGCCCGGACTTCTACAATGAGCAGTTCTTC. Translating gives CASSPDFYNEQFF.

The chain uses TRBV9 and TRBJ1-5; D gene unclear. With 4 bases removed from V and 4 bases from J, the gap between germline ends came to 15 bases. The CDR3 extends over 15 amino acids. Germline assignment: CDR1 SGDLS and CDR2 YYNGEE. Here the CDR3 DNA reads TGTGCCAGCAGCCCCGGGAACAGCCTTAATCAGCCCCAGCATTTT. It specifies CASSPGNSLNQPQHF.

The rearrangement joins TRBV13 to TRBJ2-7, with 7 bases matching TRBD2. CDR3 length equals 15 residues. CDR1 and CDR2 (germline): PRHDT, FYEKMQ (reference sequence). V shed 0 bases, J shed 5 bases, and the junction held 7 bases outside the gene matches. This CDR3 reads CASSLGVRGNHEQYV. In DNA form, the CDR3 reads TGTGCCAGCAGCTTAGGGGTGCGGGGGAACCACGAGCAGTACGTC.

The rearrangement links TRBV5-1 to TRBJ1-1; no clear D. With 4 bases removed from V and 4 bases from J, the gap between germline ends came to 8 bases. The CDR3 has 12 residues. CDR1 is SGHRS, CDR2 YFSETQ, per germline. CDR3 bases: TGCGCCAGCAGCCACGAGGGCACTGAAGCTTTCTTT. It translates to CASSHEGTEAFF.

The rearrangement uses TRBV28 and TRBJ2-1, with a possible D match to TRBD2 (6 bases). Germline V CDR1 and CDR2: MDHEN, SYDVKM. CDR3 size: 15 residues. V shed 5 bases and J shed 0 bases, with 11 bases lying between them. CDR3 sequence (DNA): TGTGCCAGCAGTCAGCGGGTACGCTCCTACAATGAGCAGTTCTTC. It specifies CASSQRVRSYNEQFF.

The chain recombines TRBV3-1 (or the pseudogene TRBV3-2) with TRBJ2-1, with TRBD2 identical over 12 bases. The ends lost 4 bases at V and 4 bases at J; junction bases unmatched: 2. The CDR3 consists of 15 residues. Germline V lookup: CDR1 LGHDT, CDR2 YNNKEL (reference sequence). The CDR3 nucleotides are TGTGCCAGCAGCCCCGGACTAGCGGGGTACAATGAGCAGTTCTTC. Residues: CASSPGLAGYNEQFF.

V is TRBV4-3 and J is TRBJ2-3; 7 bases line up with TRBD1. J lost 0 bases, V lost 0 bases, and 0 bases had no gene match. This CDR3 comprises 15 residues. Looked up from germline, CDR1 is LGHNA and CDR2 is YSLEER. The DNA of the CDR3 is TGCGCCAGCAGCCAAGACAGGGGGAGCACAGATACGCAGTATTTT. Translating gives CASSQDRGSTDTQYF.

In DNA, the CDR3 is TGTGCCAGTCTAGGCGGGCCTCGTCAAAACATTCAGTACTTC. Translated, it gives CASLGGPRQNIQYF. The chain links TRBV6-5 to TRBJ2-4; a weak D match, TRBD2 (5 bases). This CDR3 contains 14 residues. V lost 9 bases and J lost 5, with 17 bases in between. CDR1 and CDR2 (germline): MNHEY, SVGAGI.

The V gene is TRBV28, the J gene TRBJ2-3; D might be TRBD1 (6 bases). Germline V gives CDR1 MDHEN, CDR2 SYDVKM. V was shortened by 5 bases and J by 0 bases, with 15 bases between the two germline ends. This CDR3 has 16 amino acids. CDR3 protein: CASSQYRGYSTDTQYF. In nucleotides, the CDR3 is TGTGCCAGCAGTCAATATAGGGGGTATAGCACAGATACGCAGTATTTT.

The rearrangement joins TRBV24-1 to TRBJ2-5, with 16 bases lining up with TRBD2. Looked up from germline, CDR1 is KGHDR and CDR2 is SFDVKD. CDR3 length equals 16 residues. Losses at the gene ends were 4 bases for V and 7 bases for J; bases not matched to a gene: 5. The CDR3 DNA reads as TGTGCCACCAGTGACGGGACTAGCGGGAGGGAAGGGACCCAGTACTTC. Its protein is CATSDGTSGREGTQYF.

This clone was seen just once. The chain joins TRBV19 to TRBJ1-1; 9 bases agree with TRBD1. V shed 5 bases and J 7 bases; nucleotides not matched to a gene: 5. Looked up from germline, CDR1 is LNHDA and CDR2 is SQIVND (reference sequence). The CDR3 length is 13 residues. This chain's CDR3 is CASSFVTGGEAFF. CDR3 coding DNA: TGTGCCAGTAGTTTTGTGACAGGGGGTGAAGCTTTCTTT. Full variable domain (rest looked up from reference TRBV19 and TRBJ1-1): DGGITQSPKYLFRKEGQNVTLSCEQNLNHDAMYWYRQDPGQGLRLIYYSQIVNDFQKGDIAEGYSVSREKKESFPLTVTSAQKNPTAFYLCASSFVTGGEAFFGQGTRLTVV.

This chain uses TRBV5-8 with TRBJ1-2, with a tentative D call TRBD1 (5 bases). The V end lost 0 bases, the J end lost 5 bases, and 11 bases lay between the germline ends. CDR1 is SGHTS and CDR2 is YDEGEE in the germline V gene. There are 14 residues in the CDR3. CDR3 coding DNA: TGTGCCAGCAGCTTGGGAGCCGGGGGTTATGGCTACACCTTC. Encoded protein: CASSLGAGGYGYTF.

V and J are TRBV7-6 and TRBJ2-7, with D maybe TRBD1 (6 bases). V lost 5 bases and J 0 bases, leaving 14 bases between the germline ends. The CDR3 loop spans 15 amino acids. Germline lookup yields CDR1 SGHVS and CDR2 FNYEAQ. CDR3 nucleotide sequence: TGTGCCAGCAGCCGCCGACAGGAAGCCTCCTACGAGCAGTACTTC. Encoded protein: CASSRRQEASYEQYF.

The chain has TRBV6-5 and TRBJ2-5, with 8 bases identical to TRBD1. This CDR3 is built from 14 residues. Germline CDR1 reads MNHEY; CDR2 reads SVGAGI. The V and J ends lost 10 bases and 2 bases, in that order; junction bases with no gene match: 9. The CDR3 region is CATRTGTVQETQYF. The CDR3 DNA is TGTGCCACCCGGACAGGGACTGTACAAGAGACCCAGTACTTC.

The chain employs TRBV27 and TRBJ2-1; 9 nucleotides line up with TRBD1. This CDR3 contains 14 residues. Germline loops: CDR1 MNHEY, CDR2 SMNVEV (reference sequence). Trimming at V came to 4 bases and at J to 6 bases, leaving 4 bases not matched to a gene. The CDR3 bases are TGTGCCAGCAGTTCCGTGACAGGGGGCAATGAGCAGTTCTTC. Translated, it gives CASSSVTGGNEQFF.

This clone has more than one count but fewer than ten. This chain connects TRBV5-8 to TRBJ1-1, with D possibly TRBD1 on 6 matching bases. Germline CDR1 SGHTS, CDR2 YDEGEE. The CDR3 loop spans 15 amino acids. V was shortened by 4 bases and J by 0 bases, with 13 bases between the two germline ends. The CDR3 here is CASSRRGDMNTEAFF. Here the CDR3 DNA reads TGTGCCAGCAGCCGTCGTGGGGACATGAACACTGAAGCTTTCTTT.